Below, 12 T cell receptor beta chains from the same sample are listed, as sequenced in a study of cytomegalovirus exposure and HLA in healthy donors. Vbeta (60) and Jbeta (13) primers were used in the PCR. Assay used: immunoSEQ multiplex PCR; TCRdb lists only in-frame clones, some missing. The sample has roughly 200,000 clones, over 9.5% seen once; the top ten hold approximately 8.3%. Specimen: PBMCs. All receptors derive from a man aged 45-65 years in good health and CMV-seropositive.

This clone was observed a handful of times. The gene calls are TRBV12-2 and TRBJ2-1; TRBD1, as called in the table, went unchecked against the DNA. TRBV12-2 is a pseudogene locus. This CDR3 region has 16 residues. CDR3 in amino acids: CASRFVPGQGAKIQFF. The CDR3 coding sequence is TGTGCAAGTCGCTTCGTCCCGGGACAGGGGGCGAAGATACAGTTCTTC.

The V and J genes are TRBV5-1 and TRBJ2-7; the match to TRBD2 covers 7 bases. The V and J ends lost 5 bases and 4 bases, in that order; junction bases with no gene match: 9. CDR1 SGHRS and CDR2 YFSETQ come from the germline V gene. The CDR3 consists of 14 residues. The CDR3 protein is CASRSGGGDYEQYF. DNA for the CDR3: TGCGCCAGCAGATCCGGTGGGGGGGATTACGAGCAGTACTTC. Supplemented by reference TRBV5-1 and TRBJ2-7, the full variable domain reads KAGVTQTPRYLIKTRGQQVTLSCSPISGHRSVSWYQQTPGQGLQFLFEYFSETQRNKGNFPGRFSGRQFSNSRSEMNVSTLELGDSALYLCASRSGGGDYEQYFGPGTRLTVT.

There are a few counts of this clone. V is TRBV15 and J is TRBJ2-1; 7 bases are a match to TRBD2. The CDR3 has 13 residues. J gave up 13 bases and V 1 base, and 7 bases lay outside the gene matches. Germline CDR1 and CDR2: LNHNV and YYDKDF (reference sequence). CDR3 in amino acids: CATSRGGGGPQFF. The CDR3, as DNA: TGTGCCACCAGCAGAGGGGGGGGTGGACCCCAGTTCTTC.

CDR3 loop: CASSEGGTRGDLLPQHF. CDR3 nucleotide sequence: TGTGCCAGCAGTGAAGGGGGGACCAGGGGTGATCTCTTGCCCCAGCATTTT. J is TRBJ1-5 and V is TRBV6-1; perhaps TRBD1 as D (6 bases). The V gene lost 1 base and the J gene lost 9 bases, with 22 bases spanning the gap. CDR1 MNHNS and CDR2 SASEGT come from the germline V gene. This CDR3 contains 17 residues.

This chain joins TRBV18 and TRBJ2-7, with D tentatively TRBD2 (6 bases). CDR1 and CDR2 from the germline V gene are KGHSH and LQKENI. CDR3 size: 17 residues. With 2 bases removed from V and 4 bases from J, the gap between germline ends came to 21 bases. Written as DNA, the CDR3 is TGTGCCAGCTCACCAGAGGCGGGGAGAAGTGTCGGTTACGAGCAGTACTTC. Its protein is CASSPEAGRSVGYEQYF.

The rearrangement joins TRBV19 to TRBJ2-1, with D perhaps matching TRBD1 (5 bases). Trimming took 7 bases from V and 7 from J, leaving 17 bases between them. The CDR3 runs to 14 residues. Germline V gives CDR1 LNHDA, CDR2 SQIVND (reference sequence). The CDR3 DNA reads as TGTGCCAGTAATAGTCAGGGTGCGTATAATGAGCAGTTCTTC. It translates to CASNSQGAYNEQFF.

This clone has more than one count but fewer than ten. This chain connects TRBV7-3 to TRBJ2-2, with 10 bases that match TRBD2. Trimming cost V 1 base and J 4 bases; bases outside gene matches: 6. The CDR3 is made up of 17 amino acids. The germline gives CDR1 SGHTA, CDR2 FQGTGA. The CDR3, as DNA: TGTGCCAGCAGCTTAAGAGCGGGGGGGCCGGCCACCGGGGAGCTGTTTTTT. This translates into CASSLRAGGPATGELFF.

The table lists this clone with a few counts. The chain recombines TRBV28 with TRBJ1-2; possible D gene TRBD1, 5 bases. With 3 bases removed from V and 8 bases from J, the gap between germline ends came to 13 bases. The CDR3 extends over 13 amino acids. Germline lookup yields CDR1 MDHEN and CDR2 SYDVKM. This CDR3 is CASSLGVGRGYTF. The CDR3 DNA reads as TGTGCCAGCAGTTTGGGGGTCGGGAGGGGCTACACCTTC.

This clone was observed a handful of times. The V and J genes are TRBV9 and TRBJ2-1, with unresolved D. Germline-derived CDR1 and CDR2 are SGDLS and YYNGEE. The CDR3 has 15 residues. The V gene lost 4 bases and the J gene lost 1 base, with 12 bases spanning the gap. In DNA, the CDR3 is TGTGCCAGCAGCCCCCTCGTGAGGTCCTACAATGAGCAGTTCTTC. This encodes CASSPLVRSYNEQFF.

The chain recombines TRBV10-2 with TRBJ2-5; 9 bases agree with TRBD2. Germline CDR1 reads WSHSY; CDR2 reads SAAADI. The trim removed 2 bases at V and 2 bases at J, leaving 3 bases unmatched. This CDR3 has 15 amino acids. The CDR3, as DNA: TGCGCCAGCAGTGAGAGGGCGGGGGGGCAAGAGACCCAGTACTTC. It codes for CASSERAGGQETQYF.

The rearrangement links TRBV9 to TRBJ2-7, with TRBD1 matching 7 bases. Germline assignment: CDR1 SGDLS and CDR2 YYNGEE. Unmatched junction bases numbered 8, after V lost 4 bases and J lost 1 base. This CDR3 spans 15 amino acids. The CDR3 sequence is CASSTGAAASYEQYF. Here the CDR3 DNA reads TGTGCCAGCAGCACAGGGGCGGCGGCATCCTACGAGCAGTACTTC.

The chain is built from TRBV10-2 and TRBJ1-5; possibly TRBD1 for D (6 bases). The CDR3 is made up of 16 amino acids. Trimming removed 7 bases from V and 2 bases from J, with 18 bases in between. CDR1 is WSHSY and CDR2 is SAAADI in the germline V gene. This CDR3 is CASTPQGFRGNQPQHF. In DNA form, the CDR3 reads TGCGCCAGCACCCCGCAGGGGTTTAGAGGCAATCAGCCCCAGCATTTT.